This is a list of T cell receptor beta chains from one sample in a study of CD8 T cells in ankylosing spondylitis. TCRdb processed the 5' RACE reads anew with MiXCR; each CDR3 protein has one entry. The sample lists 750,000 to 850,000 distinct CDR3 sequences, 12% occurring once. What was sequenced was blood, either unsorted or a sorted T cell fraction (not recorded which). Receptor source: a male donor with ankylosing spondylitis. Each CDR3 is given with its conserved first and last residue. The order of the fields is clone size, V gene, D gene, J gene, CDR3 DNA, CDR3 protein. D genes are given only for firm matches. Size values are once, few and many counts, or a class for expanded clones, and some rows have none.

clone size: few
V gene: TRBV12-3/TRBV12-4
D gene: -
J gene: TRBJ2-5
CDR3 DNA: TGTGCCAGCAGCTTACAGTGGGGGTGGGAGACCCAGTACTTC
CDR3 protein: CASSLQWGWETQYF

clone size: many
V gene: TRBV10-3
D gene: -
J gene: TRBJ2-1
CDR3 DNA: TGTGCCACCCGAAGGGGAGACAATGAGCAGTTCTTC
CDR3 protein: CATRRGDNEQFF

clone size: many
V gene: TRBV20-1
D gene: TRBD1
J gene: TRBJ2-5
CDR3 DNA: TGCAGTGCGCGGGACAGGGATGAGACCCAGTACTTC
CDR3 protein: CSARDRDETQYF

clone size: many
V gene: TRBV29-1
D gene: TRBD2
J gene: TRBJ2-1
CDR3 DNA: TGCAGCGTCAAGAGCGGGGTCTCCTACAATGAGCAGTTCTTC
CDR3 protein: CSVKSGVSYNEQFF

clone size: few
V gene: TRBV20-1
D gene: TRBD1
J gene: TRBJ1-5
CDR3 DNA: TGCAGTGCTAGAAGTGGGACAGGGGGCAATCAGCCCCAGCATTTT
CDR3 protein: CSARSGTGGNQPQHF

clone size: -
V gene: TRBV20-1
D gene: -
J gene: TRBJ1-6
CDR3 DNA: TGCAGTGCTCCGACGAAGGGACGGACGATTAATTCACCCCTCCACTTT
CDR3 protein: CSAPTKGRTINSPLHF

clone size: few
V gene: TRBV28
D gene: TRBD2
J gene: TRBJ2-1
CDR3 DNA: TGTGCCAGCAGTTTATCCACAACTAGCGGCTCCTTGAATGAGCAGTTCTTC
CDR3 protein: CASSLSTTSGSLNEQFF

clone size: many
V gene: TRBV20-1
D gene: TRBD1
J gene: TRBJ2-1
CDR3 DNA: TGCAGTGCTAGTTCCCAGGACAGGGGCTATCCTTACAATGAGCAGTTCTTC
CDR3 protein: CSASSQDRGYPYNEQFF

clone size: many
V gene: TRBV29-1
D gene: -
J gene: TRBJ1-2
CDR3 DNA: TGCAGCGCGCAAGGGAAGGGAGGATACACCTTC
CDR3 protein: CSAQGKGGYTF

clone size: -
V gene: TRBV7-2
D gene: -
J gene: TRBJ1-6
CDR3 DNA: TGTGCCAGCACCCCTCAGACAAACAGTAATTCACCCCTCCACTTT
CDR3 protein: CASTPQTNSNSPLHF

clone size: few
V gene: TRBV5-1
D gene: -
J gene: TRBJ1-4
CDR3 DNA: TGCGCCAGCAGCTTTCAGGGGATGAGAGAAAAACTGTTTTTT
CDR3 protein: CASSFQGMREKLFF

clone size: few
V gene: TRBV7-3
D gene: -
J gene: TRBJ2-5
CDR3 DNA: TGTGCCAGCAGCACCGGGCCCAGCCCGGGGGAGACCCAGTACTTC
CDR3 protein: CASSTGPSPGETQYF

clone size: few
V gene: TRBV5-1
D gene: TRBD1
J gene: TRBJ2-1
CDR3 DNA: TGCGCCAGCAGCAAGCAGCCCGGGACAGGGGCGGGAGGTGAGCAGTTCTTC
CDR3 protein: CASSKQPGTGAGGEQFF

clone size: -
V gene: TRBV11-1
D gene: -
J gene: TRBJ2-7
CDR3 DNA: TGTGCCAGCAGCCCCCTTTTGGCTCTGGGGTACGAGCAGTACTTC
CDR3 protein: CASSPLLALGYEQYF

clone size: -
V gene: TRBV6-5
D gene: -
J gene: TRBJ2-7
CDR3 DNA: TGTGCCAGCAGTTACACCCCAGACCCTTCAGGGGCTTACGAGCAGTACTTC
CDR3 protein: CASSYTPDPSGAYEQYF

clone size: many
V gene: TRBV29-1
D gene: -
J gene: TRBJ1-1
CDR3 DNA: TGCAGCGTTGTGCGGCGGTTGAACACTGAAGCTTTCTTT
CDR3 protein: CSVVRRLNTEAFF

clone size: few
V gene: TRBV20-1
D gene: -
J gene: TRBJ2-7
CDR3 DNA: TGCAGTGTCAGGAGAACTAGCCGAACGTACGAGCAGTACTTC
CDR3 protein: CSVRRTSRTYEQYF

clone size: few
V gene: TRBV4-2
D gene: -
J gene: TRBJ1-3
CDR3 DNA: TGTGCCAGCAGCCAAGAGGGCATAACTGGAAACACCATATATTTT
CDR3 protein: CASSQEGITGNTIYF

clone size: -
V gene: TRBV4-3
D gene: -
J gene: TRBJ1-2
CDR3 DNA: TGCGCCAGCAGCCAAGGCTGGGCGGACGAGGGAAGGGATGGCTACACCTTC
CDR3 protein: CASSQGWADEGRDGYTF

clone size: few
V gene: TRBV3-1
D gene: TRBD2
J gene: TRBJ2-1
CDR3 DNA: TGTGCCAGCAGCAAGGGACTAGCGGGAGGGTATGAGCAGTTCTTC
CDR3 protein: CASSKGLAGGYEQFF

clone size: -
V gene: TRBV6-5
D gene: -
J gene: TRBJ2-3
CDR3 DNA: TGTGCCAGCAGTTACTCGAATCAAGATTCGGATACGCAGTATTTT
CDR3 protein: CASSYSNQDSDTQYF

clone size: few
V gene: TRBV20-1
D gene: TRBD1
J gene: TRBJ1-5
CDR3 DNA: TGCAGTGCGGAGTCACAGGGGTTAAGCAATCAGCCCCAGCATTTT
CDR3 protein: CSAESQGLSNQPQHF

clone size: few
V gene: TRBV19
D gene: -
J gene: TRBJ2-1
CDR3 DNA: TGTGCCAGTAGTATAGTGTTCTGGGGTGAGCAGTTCTTC
CDR3 protein: CASSIVFWGEQFF

clone size: -
V gene: TRBV28
D gene: -
J gene: TRBJ1-5
CDR3 DNA: TGTGCCAGCGGACTTGGGTATCAGCCCCAGCATTTT
CDR3 protein: CASGLGYQPQHF

clone size: -
V gene: TRBV7-2
D gene: -
J gene: TRBJ1-1
CDR3 DNA: TGTGCCAGCAGCACTAGCATTTGGGGGCCAGGGACTGAAGCTTTCTTT
CDR3 protein: CASSTSIWGPGTEAFF

clone size: few
V gene: TRBV18
D gene: -
J gene: TRBJ2-1
CDR3 DNA: TGTGCCAGCTCACCACCCGCCGGGGGTAGTGGGTTTTTC
CDR3 protein: CASSPPAGGSGFF

clone size: -
V gene: TRBV6-2/TRBV6-3
D gene: TRBD1
J gene: TRBJ2-5
CDR3 DNA: TGTGCCAGCCTCCGACAGGGGGCAGAGACCCAGTACTTC
CDR3 protein: CASLRQGAETQYF

clone size: -
V gene: TRBV6-5
D gene: TRBD1
J gene: TRBJ2-7
CDR3 DNA: TGTGCCAGCAGTTACGCCCCGCCCCGGTCAGGGGGATTCCTGGAGCAGTACTTC
CDR3 protein: CASSYAPPRSGGFLEQYF

clone size: -
V gene: TRBV5-1
D gene: -
J gene: TRBJ2-2
CDR3 DNA: TGCGCCAGCATCCCGGAGGGTTCCGGGGAGCTGTTTTTT
CDR3 protein: CASIPEGSGELFF

clone size: few
V gene: TRBV18
D gene: TRBD1
J gene: TRBJ1-1
CDR3 DNA: TGTGCCAGCTCACCAGGACAGGACGCTGAAGCTTTCTTT
CDR3 protein: CASSPGQDAEAFF

clone size: few
V gene: TRBV30
D gene: TRBD2
J gene: TRBJ2-1
CDR3 DNA: TGTGCCTGGACCCCCCCTAGCGGACCCGCGTTCTTC
CDR3 protein: CAWTPPSGPAFF

clone size: -
V gene: TRBV6-5
D gene: -
J gene: TRBJ2-1
CDR3 DNA: TGTGCCAGCAGACTCCTAGGTGAGCAGTTCTTC
CDR3 protein: CASRLLGEQFF

clone size: many
V gene: TRBV20-1
D gene: -
J gene: TRBJ2-2
CDR3 DNA: TGCAGTGCTCTGAATAAGGAGGGCACCGGGGAGCTGTTTTTT
CDR3 protein: CSALNKEGTGELFF

clone size: -
V gene: TRBV20-1
D gene: TRBD2
J gene: TRBJ2-5
CDR3 DNA: TGCAGTGCTGACCCAGCGGGGACCGAGACCCAGTACTTC
CDR3 protein: CSADPAGTETQYF

clone size: many
V gene: TRBV10-3
D gene: TRBD2
J gene: TRBJ2-5
CDR3 DNA: TGTGCCATCAGTGAGGAGGGAGGGGAGGAAGAGACCCAGTACTTC
CDR3 protein: CAISEEGGEEETQYF

clone size: once
V gene: TRBV7-2
D gene: -
J gene: TRBJ1-2
CDR3 DNA: TGTGCCAGCAGCTTAGCGGGGGTTAAAGGGGATGGCTACACCTTC
CDR3 protein: CASSLAGVKGDGYTF

clone size: few
V gene: TRBV20-1
D gene: -
J gene: TRBJ1-1
CDR3 DNA: TGCAGTGCTTCCGAGGGGGATGAAGCTTTCTTT
CDR3 protein: CSASEGDEAFF

clone size: few
V gene: TRBV5-1
D gene: TRBD2
J gene: TRBJ2-5
CDR3 DNA: TGCGCCAGCAGCTTGTACCTAGCGGGAGGTGGTGAGACCCAGTACTTC
CDR3 protein: CASSLYLAGGGETQYF

clone size: many
V gene: TRBV5-1
D gene: -
J gene: TRBJ2-3
CDR3 DNA: TGCGCCAGCAGCTTCCCAGCGTCCGATACGCAGTATTTT
CDR3 protein: CASSFPASDTQYF

clone size: few
V gene: TRBV4-2
D gene: -
J gene: TRBJ2-5
CDR3 DNA: TGTGCCAGCAGCTTCAGCAGCCAAGTAAGGGAGACCCAGTACTTC
CDR3 protein: CASSFSSQVRETQYF

clone size: few
V gene: TRBV4-2
D gene: -
J gene: TRBJ1-4
CDR3 DNA: TGTGCCAGCAGCCGCAATGCGGGTGAAAAACTGTTTTTT
CDR3 protein: CASSRNAGEKLFF

clone size: -
V gene: TRBV16
D gene: -
J gene: TRBJ1-2
CDR3 DNA: TGTGCCAGCAGCCAAGGATTGCGGGGCTACACCTTC
CDR3 protein: CASSQGLRGYTF

clone size: -
V gene: TRBV7-9
D gene: -
J gene: TRBJ2-5
CDR3 DNA: TGTGCCAGCAGCCATTGGAGGGTAGGAGCGGAGACCCAGTACTTC
CDR3 protein: CASSHWRVGAETQYF

clone size: -
V gene: TRBV28
D gene: -
J gene: TRBJ2-3
CDR3 DNA: TGTGCCAGCCAGGGTAGCTTGACAGATACGCAGTATTTT
CDR3 protein: CASQGSLTDTQYF

clone size: once
V gene: TRBV6-2/TRBV6-3
D gene: TRBD2
J gene: TRBJ2-2
CDR3 DNA: TGTGCCAGCAGGCTTCTAGCGGACCTCACCGGGGAGCTGTTTTTT
CDR3 protein: CASRLLADLTGELFF

clone size: few
V gene: TRBV4-2
D gene: TRBD1
J gene: TRBJ2-3
CDR3 DNA: TGTGCCAGCAGCCAACCAAGACAGGGCTCAGATACGCAGTATTTT
CDR3 protein: CASSQPRQGSDTQYF

clone size: few
V gene: TRBV25-1
D gene: -
J gene: TRBJ1-2
CDR3 DNA: TGTGCCAGCAGTGAGATACAGGGTTTCCGTGGCTACACCTTC
CDR3 protein: CASSEIQGFRGYTF

clone size: many
V gene: TRBV7-9
D gene: -
J gene: TRBJ2-2
CDR3 DNA: TGTGCCAGCAGCTTAGCGTATGGTAGCGGAACACCGGCGGAGCTGTTTTTT
CDR3 protein: CASSLAYGSGTPAELFF

clone size: -
V gene: TRBV4-3
D gene: -
J gene: TRBJ1-4
CDR3 DNA: TGCGCCAGCAGCCAAGGGGTGGAGGGTGAAAAACTGTTTTTT
CDR3 protein: CASSQGVEGEKLFF

clone size: many
V gene: TRBV20-1
D gene: TRBD2
J gene: TRBJ2-1
CDR3 DNA: TGCAGTGGCTCACCGGGACTAGTTGCGATATATGAGCAGTTCTTC
CDR3 protein: CSGSPGLVAIYEQFF

clone size: -
V gene: TRBV5-1
D gene: TRBD1
J gene: TRBJ2-7
CDR3 DNA: TGCGCCAGCAGCCCCTCACCGGACAGGTACGAGCAGTACTTC
CDR3 protein: CASSPSPDRYEQYF

clone size: few
V gene: TRBV20-1
D gene: -
J gene: TRBJ1-4
CDR3 DNA: TGCAGTGCTAGAGACCCCCGGACAGCGCGTAATGAAAAACTGTTTTTT
CDR3 protein: CSARDPRTARNEKLFF

clone size: many
V gene: TRBV5-1
D gene: TRBD2
J gene: TRBJ2-3
CDR3 DNA: TGCGCCAGCACCTTTGGTCCAGCGGGATCGGAAGATACGCAGTATTTT
CDR3 protein: CASTFGPAGSEDTQYF

clone size: -
V gene: TRBV4-2
D gene: -
J gene: TRBJ2-7
CDR3 DNA: TGTGCCAGCAGCCACAATGGGGCGGGAGAGCAGTACTTC
CDR3 protein: CASSHNGAGEQYF

clone size: -
V gene: TRBV7-2
D gene: -
J gene: TRBJ1-1
CDR3 DNA: TGTGCCAGCAGCTTAGGCACAGGGAAGAGTACTGAAGCTTTCTTT
CDR3 protein: CASSLGTGKSTEAFF